This TCR beta chain came from a study of shared clonotypes between healthy human individuals. Findings and limits, study-wide: Researchers sampled blood only, noting tissue repertoires likely differ.

TCRdb's copy holds only in-frame clones and misses some; the assay was immunoSEQ multiplex PCR. The sample lists about 490,000 clones, around three quarters occurring once. Donors comprised only Caucasian adults living in Nashville, Tennessee. Genomic DNA from unsorted samples was obtained from around 88 million PBMCs (per sample). This clone was found many times. The antigen remains unidentified. Other DNA sequences within the sample encode an identical CDR3. Sequencing was done on a sample of PBMCs. This TCR was sampled from a woman aged 40 to 50 in good health. Some clones in this sample may be carry-over from other donors' samples.

As DNA, the CDR3 is TGTGCCAGCAGCTTAGAGGTGCTAGCGGGAGGGTCGAGTGAGCAGTTCTTC. This encodes CASSLEVLAGGSSEQFF. J is TRBJ2-1 and V is TRBV13, with 12 nucleotides matching TRBD2. Germline values: CDR1 PRHDT, CDR2 FYEKMQ (reference sequence). V shed 1 base and J 9 bases; nucleotides not matched to a gene: 10. This CDR3 region has 17 residues.